Below, 3 T cell receptor beta chains from the same sample are listed, as sequenced in a study of blood T cell repertoires in COVID-19. TCRdb's copy holds only in-frame clones and misses some; the assay was immunoSEQ multiplex PCR. Among around 300,000 clones, 85% were seen once, and the ten largest hold 4.1%. Sequenced: peripheral blood. The source is a woman aged 50 to 65 with active or convalescent COVID-19.

This clone has just a few counts. This chain connects TRBV2 to TRBJ1-6, with unresolved D. Trimming stripped 4 bases from V and 5 bases from J, with 12 bases between. Germline V gene lookup returns CDR1 SNHLY and CDR2 FYNNEI. CDR3 length: 15 amino acids. The CDR3, as DNA: TGTGCCAGCAGTGTAGAAATGGTTGATAATTCACCCCTCCACTTT. Translation: CASSVEMVDNSPLHF.

The chain has TRBV30 and TRBJ2-5; D may be TRBD1 (8 bases). CDR3 length equals 13 residues. Per the germline V gene, CDR1 is GTSNPN and CDR2 is SVGIG (reference sequence). Trimming took 5 bases from V and 5 from J, leaving 15 bases between them. The CDR3 DNA is TGTGCCTGGGCCCACAGGGGGGGGGAGACCCAGTACTTC. The encoded protein is CAWAHRGGETQYF.

This chain links TRBV2 with TRBJ1-1; D perhaps matches TRBD1 (5 bases). Germline V gene lookup returns CDR1 SNHLY and CDR2 FYNNEI. There are 15 residues in the CDR3. The V end lost 4 bases, the J end lost 4 bases, and 16 bases lay between the germline ends. The CDR3 loop reads CASSGLQGVATEAFF. Here the CDR3 DNA reads TGTGCCAGCAGTGGGCTACAAGGGGTGGCCACTGAAGCTTTCTTT.